Listed below are T cell receptor beta chains from one sample, sequenced in a study of CD8 T cells in Susac syndrome. MiXCR, run by TCRdb on the immunoSEQ multiplex PCR reads, gives a single entry per CDR3 protein. This sample has around 130,000 distinct CDR3 sequences, with around 91% found just once. The sequencing sample was made of CD8+ T cells from PBMCs. Source of these receptors: a human donor with multiple sclerosis. Both conserved end residues are part of each CDR3. The order of the fields is D gene, J gene, clone size, V gene, CDR3 protein, CDR3 DNA. A D gene is named only where the DNA matches it firmly. The size of a clone is reported for some rows only, either as once, few or many, or as a class for expanded clones.

d_gene: TRBD2
j_gene: TRBJ2-3
abundance: NA
v_gene: TRBV6-2/TRBV6-3
CDR3aa: CASANLAGDRYF
CDR3nt: TGTGCCAGCGCCAATTTAGCGGGAGATCGGTATTTT

d_gene: NA
j_gene: TRBJ1-1
abundance: NA
v_gene: TRBV7-9
CDR3aa: CASSRTGNTEAFF
CDR3nt: TGTGCCAGCAGCCGAACAGGGAACACTGAAGCTTTCTTT

d_gene: NA
j_gene: TRBJ1-1
abundance: NA
v_gene: TRBV18
CDR3aa: CASSRQGGEAFF
CDR3nt: TGTGCCAGCTCCCGACAAGGTGGCGAAGCTTTCTTT

d_gene: NA
j_gene: TRBJ2-3
abundance: NA
v_gene: TRBV9
CDR3aa: CASSVDGGDTQYF
CDR3nt: TGTGCCAGCAGCGTAGACGGCGGGGATACGCAGTATTTT

d_gene: TRBD2
j_gene: TRBJ2-3
abundance: NA
v_gene: TRBV29-1
CDR3aa: CSVGAGEADTQYF
CDR3nt: TGCAGCGTTGGGGCGGGAGAGGCAGATACGCAGTATTTT

d_gene: TRBD1
j_gene: TRBJ2-1
abundance: NA
v_gene: TRBV27
CDR3aa: CASSPDRVGYEQFF
CDR3nt: TGTGCCAGCAGTCCAGACAGGGTGGGCTATGAGCAGTTCTTC

d_gene: NA
j_gene: TRBJ1-4
abundance: NA
v_gene: TRBV28
CDR3aa: CASSLAGDREKLFF
CDR3nt: TGTGCCAGCAGTTTAGCAGGGGATCGGGAAAAACTGTTTTTT

d_gene: NA
j_gene: TRBJ1-1
abundance: NA
v_gene: TRBV13
CDR3aa: CASNSKALNTEAFF
CDR3nt: TGTGCCAGCAATTCTAAGGCATTGAACACTGAAGCTTTCTTT

d_gene: NA
j_gene: TRBJ1-1
abundance: NA
v_gene: TRBV4-2
CDR3aa: CASSLPGENTEAFF
CDR3nt: TGTGCCAGCAGCCTCCCCGGTGAGAACACTGAAGCTTTCTTT

d_gene: NA
j_gene: TRBJ2-1
abundance: NA
v_gene: TRBV7-9
CDR3aa: CASSREQRRSSYNEQFF
CDR3nt: TGTGCCAGCTCTCGGGAACAACGGAGGAGCTCCTACAATGAGCAGTTCTTC

d_gene: NA
j_gene: TRBJ2-2
abundance: NA
v_gene: TRBV7-9
CDR3aa: CASSRGLLTGELFF
CDR3nt: TGTGCCAGCAGCCGAGGACTTCTCACCGGGGAGCTGTTTTTT

d_gene: NA
j_gene: TRBJ2-5
abundance: NA
v_gene: TRBV29-1
CDR3aa: CSVDEDKGEGRETQYF
CDR3nt: TGCAGCGTTGACGAAGACAAGGGAGAGGGAAGAGAGACCCAGTACTTC

d_gene: NA
j_gene: TRBJ1-5
abundance: NA
v_gene: TRBV5-6
CDR3aa: CASSPGGSQPQHF
CDR3nt: TGTGCCAGCAGCCCGGGGGGAAGTCAGCCCCAGCATTTT

d_gene: NA
j_gene: TRBJ2-7
abundance: NA
v_gene: TRBV20-1
CDR3aa: CSAKAPLYEQYF
CDR3nt: TGCAGTGCTAAAGCCCCTCTCTACGAGCAGTACTTC

d_gene: NA
j_gene: TRBJ2-2
abundance: NA
v_gene: TRBV5-1
CDR3aa: CASMGERDTGELFF
CDR3nt: TGCGCCAGCATGGGGGAAAGGGACACCGGGGAGCTGTTTTTT

d_gene: TRBD1
j_gene: TRBJ1-2
abundance: once
v_gene: TRBV7-9
CDR3aa: CASSSPTDRVRGYTF
CDR3nt: TGTGCCAGCAGCTCGCCAACCGACAGGGTCCGTGGCTACACCTTC

d_gene: TRBD1
j_gene: TRBJ1-1
abundance: NA
v_gene: TRBV9
CDR3aa: CASSIPSGTGNVRINEAFF
CDR3nt: TGTGCCAGCAGCATCCCCTCCGGGACAGGAAATGTGCGGATAAATGAAGCTTTCTTT

d_gene: NA
j_gene: TRBJ2-1
abundance: few
v_gene: TRBV13
CDR3aa: CASSGPNEQFF
CDR3nt: TGTGCCAGCAGCGGCCCTAATGAGCAGTTCTTC

d_gene: TRBD1
j_gene: TRBJ2-2
abundance: NA
v_gene: TRBV7-9
CDR3aa: CASSPWTGVVGAGELFF
CDR3nt: TGTGCCAGCAGCCCCTGGACAGGGGTTGTCGGGGCCGGGGAGCTGTTTTTT

d_gene: NA
j_gene: TRBJ2-2
abundance: NA
v_gene: TRBV3-1
CDR3aa: CASSPGDFNTGELFF
CDR3nt: TGTGCCAGCAGCCCGGGGGACTTCAACACCGGGGAGCTGTTTTTT

d_gene: NA
j_gene: TRBJ2-3
abundance: NA
v_gene: TRBV12-3/TRBV12-4
CDR3aa: CASSLGGWTPPEDTQYF
CDR3nt: TGTGCCAGCAGTCTTGGCGGCTGGACACCCCCCGAGGATACGCAGTATTTT

d_gene: TRBD1
j_gene: TRBJ1-3
abundance: once
v_gene: TRBV4-2
CDR3aa: CASSQEALTGTSGNTIYF
CDR3nt: TGTGCCAGCAGCCAAGAGGCCCTGACAGGGACGTCCGGAAACACCATATATTTT

d_gene: NA
j_gene: TRBJ1-1
abundance: NA
v_gene: TRBV2
CDR3aa: CASSPRTGEYTEAFF
CDR3nt: TGTGCCAGCAGCCCCCGCACAGGAGAATACACTGAAGCTTTCTTT

d_gene: TRBD1
j_gene: TRBJ1-1
abundance: NA
v_gene: TRBV5-8
CDR3aa: CASSKNAGGWVTEAFF
CDR3nt: TGTGCCAGCAGCAAAAACGCAGGGGGCTGGGTCACTGAAGCTTTCTTT

d_gene: NA
j_gene: TRBJ1-1
abundance: NA
v_gene: TRBV5-4
CDR3aa: CASSFQGGTGGAFF
CDR3nt: TGTGCCAGCAGCTTCCAGGGAGGGACCGGTGGAGCTTTCTTT

d_gene: TRBD2
j_gene: TRBJ2-3
abundance: few
v_gene: TRBV7-2
CDR3aa: CASSPGTSGSDTQYF
CDR3nt: TGTGCCAGCAGCCCAGGGACTAGCGGGAGCGATACGCAGTATTTT

d_gene: NA
j_gene: TRBJ2-7
abundance: NA
v_gene: TRBV25-1
CDR3aa: CASILTGFGEQYF
CDR3nt: TGTGCCAGCATATTAACAGGGTTCGGCGAGCAGTACTTC

d_gene: NA
j_gene: TRBJ2-5
abundance: NA
v_gene: TRBV20-1
CDR3aa: CSAPRGYQETQYF
CDR3nt: TGCAGTGCCCCGAGGGGGTACCAAGAGACCCAGTACTTC

d_gene: TRBD2
j_gene: TRBJ2-5
abundance: NA
v_gene: TRBV12-3/TRBV12-4
CDR3aa: CASSFSSGRDWETQYF
CDR3nt: TGTGCCAGCAGTTTCTCTAGCGGGAGGGATTGGGAGACCCAGTACTTC

d_gene: TRBD2
j_gene: TRBJ2-7
abundance: NA
v_gene: TRBV29-1
CDR3aa: CSVASGGWEQYF
CDR3nt: TGCAGCGTTGCATCGGGAGGTTGGGAGCAGTACTTC

d_gene: NA
j_gene: TRBJ2-1
abundance: NA
v_gene: TRBV7-9
CDR3aa: CASSFSVHEQFF
CDR3nt: TGTGCCAGCAGCTTTAGCGTACATGAGCAGTTCTTC